The 31 T cell receptor beta chains below were found in one sample sequenced in a study of blood T cell repertoires in COVID-19 (dated by TCRdb to about 2020). To prepare the library, the immunoSEQ multiplex PCR assay was applied. Drawn from immuneACCESS, this table holds only the in-frame rearrangements with V and J called that TCRdb kept. Clones are partly lost; checked studies trace under half to an unresolved V gene and leave the rest unexplained. The sample table contains 250,000 or so clones; only one count was recorded for 65% to 85% of them. About 3% of the sample is taken by the ten largest. The sample comprised PBMCs or T cells enriched from blood (not recorded which). The receptors stem from a man aged 50 or older who had recovered from COVID-19.

The chain joins TRBV5-4 to TRBJ2-2, with 9 nucleotides matching TRBD1. Germline CDR1 reads SGHNT; CDR2 reads YYREEE (reference sequence). The CDR3 sequence is 17 residues long. V shed 3 bases and J 4 bases; nucleotides not matched to a gene: 10. This chain's CDR3 is CASSSPGTGYFTGELFF. The CDR3 DNA sequence: TGTGCCAGCAGCTCTCCCGGGACAGGGTATTTCACCGGGGAGCTGTTTTTT.

The chain recombines TRBV7-2 with TRBJ2-7, with D maybe TRBD2 (5 bases). The CDR3 totals 15 residues. Between the trimmed V and J ends, which lost 5 bases and 0 bases, there was a span of 14 bases. Germline V gene data show CDR1 as SGHTA and CDR2 as FQGNSA. The CDR3 coding sequence is TGTGCCAGCAGCGAGGCGGCGGGCCCCTCCTACGAGCAGTACTTC. It specifies CASSEAAGPSYEQYF.

The V call is TRBV27, the J call TRBJ1-3; D gene unclear. V lost 2 bases to trimming and J lost 4 bases, with 18 bases between them. Germline V gives CDR1 MNHEY, CDR2 SMNVEV (reference sequence). CDR3 length: 17 residues. The CDR3 DNA reads TGTGCCAGCAGTTTAACCCCCCCGGGGAGATCGGGAAACACCATATATTTT. Translated, it gives CASSLTPPGRSGNTIYF.

This chain uses TRBV7-3 with TRBJ2-7; 7 positions match TRBD2. The CDR3 contains 17 residues. The J segment lost 5 bases and the V segment lost 1 base, leaving 14 bases of the junction unmatched. Germline V CDR1 and CDR2: SGHTA, FQGTGA. The CDR3 DNA is TGTGCCAGCAGCTTAAACCCTACGGGGGGAACTCACCACGAGCAGTACTTC. Protein sequence: CASSLNPTGGTHHEQYF.

This clone was seen only once. The rearrangement uses TRBV29-1 and TRBJ1-2, with 9 bases that match TRBD1. The V segment lost 7 bases and the J segment 5 bases; nucleotides outside the gene matches: 2. CDR1 and CDR2 from the germline V gene are SQVTM and ANQGSEA. The CDR3 loop spans 11 amino acids. In DNA, the CDR3 is TGCAGCGCTGGGACAGGGTATGGCTACACCTTC. Encoded protein: CSAGTGYGYTF.

The chain links TRBV7-9 to TRBJ2-2; no clear D gene. Trimming left V 5 bases short and J 9 bases short, with 10 bases between. Germline CDR1 SEHNR, CDR2 FQNEAQ (reference sequence). CDR3 length: 12 amino acids. CDR3 sequence: CASSPSIRELFF. For the CDR3, the DNA is TGTGCCAGCAGCCCGAGTATCCGGGAGCTGTTTTTT.

The rearrangement uses TRBV2 and TRBJ2-3, with D maybe TRBD2 (6 bases). The CDR3 loop spans 16 amino acids. The germline CDR1 and CDR2 sequences are SNHLY and FYNNEI. Trimming took off 6 bases at V and 4 bases at J, with 20 bases between the two ends. CDR3 DNA: TGTGCCAGCAGACCTAAGACTGGGACGGGAGCAGATACGCAGTATTTT. Translating gives CASRPKTGTGADTQYF.

This clone was seen only once. CDR3 protein: CASSLWGGETEAFF. The CDR3, as DNA: TGCGCCAGCAGCCTCTGGGGGGGAGAAACTGAAGCTTTCTTT. The chain uses TRBV5-1 and TRBJ1-1; D is perhaps TRBD1 (5 bases). The germline V gene has CDR1 SGHRS and CDR2 YFSETQ. The CDR3 length is 14 residues. V was trimmed by 4 bases and J by 5 bases, leaving 15 bases between them.

This clone was picked up a small number of times. The chain couples TRBV9 to TRBJ2-1, with 10 bases lining up with TRBD2. The J segment lost 7 bases and the V segment lost 2 bases, leaving 12 bases of the junction unmatched. This CDR3 has 17 residues. The germline CDR1 and CDR2 sequences are SGDLS and YYNGEE. This chain's CDR3 is CASSVRTSGTGGNEQFF. The CDR3 DNA follows: TGTGCCAGCAGCGTCCGGACTAGCGGCACGGGTGGGAATGAGCAGTTCTTC.

This clone was picked up one time. The chain has TRBV24-1 and TRBJ1-2; D gene uncertain. This CDR3 is 12 amino acids long. In germline, CDR1 is KGHDR, CDR2 SFDVKD. V was pared by 6 bases and J by 2 bases, with 6 bases between. The chain's CDR3 is CATSLANYGYTF. CDR3 in DNA: TGTGCCACCAGTTTGGCAAACTATGGCTACACCTTC.

The V gene is TRBV29-1, the J gene TRBJ1-2; 12 nucleotides align to TRBD1. V trimming: 8 bases; J trimming: 6 bases; junction bases outside the gene matches: 10. Germline CDR1 and CDR2: SQVTM and ANQGSEA. This CDR3 has 14 amino acids. CDR3 nucleotides: TGCAGCCATACAGGCGGGACAGGGGGCGATGGCTACACCTTC. Amino acid sequence: CSHTGGTGGDGYTF. The whole variable domain, remainder taken from reference TRBV29-1 and TRBJ1-2, is SAVISQKPSRDICQRGTSLTIQCQVDSQVTMMFWYRQQPGQSLTLIATANQGSEATYESGFVIDKFPISRPNLTFSTLTVSNMSPEDSSIYLCSHTGGTGGDGYTFGSGTRLTVV.

The chain carries TRBV25-1 and TRBJ2-7; D may be TRBD1 (6 bases). Trimming removed 5 bases at V and 3 bases at J, with 17 bases between. The CDR3 has 15 residues. Germline loops: CDR1 MGHDK, CDR2 SYGVNS. CDR3 in amino acids: CASSWFRTEVYEQYF. The CDR3 DNA follows: TGTGCCAGCAGTTGGTTCCGGACAGAAGTCTACGAGCAGTACTTC.

DNA of the CDR3: TGTGCCAGCAGCACAGCCAATCAGCCCCAGCATTTT. Translated: CASSTANQPQHF. This chain joins TRBV27 and TRBJ1-5; D unresolved. Trimming shortened V by 6 bases and J by 3 bases, and 6 bases separated the two germline ends. Germline V CDR1 and CDR2: MNHEY, SMNVEV (reference sequence). The CDR3 is 12 residues long.

This chain links TRBV7-2 with TRBJ1-6; TRBD1 matches 7 bases. Trimming took 1 base from V and 8 from J; bases not matched to a gene: 11. This CDR3 spans 17 amino acids. The germline V gene has CDR1 SGHTA and CDR2 FQGNSA. The CDR3 DNA sequence: TGTGCCAGCAGCTTAGACAGGGGCAGGGGTTGGGATTCACCCCTCCACTTT. Encoded protein: CASSLDRGRGWDSPLHF. Full variable domain (remainder filled in from reference TRBV7-2 and TRBJ1-6): GAGVSQSPSNKVTEKGKDVELRCDPISGHTALYWYRQSLGQGLEFLIYFQGNSAPDKSGLPSDRFSAERTGGSVSTLTIQRTQQEDSAVYLCASSLDRGRGWDSPLHFGNGTRLTVT.

This clone was found once. The chain recombines TRBV29-1 with TRBJ2-4; TRBD1 aligns across 9 bases. Germline V CDR1 and CDR2: SQVTM, ANQGSEA. With V trimmed by 5 bases and J by 0 bases, 17 bases remained unmatched. CDR3 length: 19 amino acids. CDR3: CSVKFGTGSLLGAKNIQYF. CDR3 nucleotides: TGCAGCGTTAAATTCGGGACAGGGTCCCTACTGGGAGCCAAAAACATTCAGTACTTC.

The chain links TRBV6-5 to TRBJ1-5, with 10 nucleotides matching TRBD1. In germline, CDR1 is MNHEY, CDR2 SVGAGI. V lost 11 bases, J lost 9 bases, and 10 bases stayed unmatched. This CDR3 is 13 amino acids long. The CDR3 DNA reads as TGTGCCGCCACCGGGACAGGGGTCTCGCCCCAGCATTTT. It yields the protein CAATGTGVSPQHF.

The chain couples TRBV30 to TRBJ2-2; 13 bases are a match to TRBD2. The V segment lost 8 bases and the J segment 5 bases; nucleotides outside the gene matches: 5. The CDR3 length is 14 residues. CDR1 GTSNPN and CDR2 SVGIG come from the germline V gene (reference sequence). CDR3 sequence reads: CASPGLAGTGELFF. CDR3 nucleotides: TGTGCCAGTCCGGGACTAGCGGGGACCGGGGAGCTGTTTTTT.

The rearrangement links TRBV19 to TRBJ1-2; TRBD1 is a possible D gene (5 bases). This CDR3 spans 14 amino acids. Trimming took 3 bases from V and 4 from J, leaving 12 bases between them. From germline, CDR1 is LNHDA and CDR2 SQIVND (reference sequence). The CDR3 bases are TGTGCCAGTAGTATCGTCGGAGGGACCTATGGCTACACCTTC. Translation gives CASSIVGGTYGYTF. The variable domain in full, completed from reference TRBV19 and TRBJ1-2, reads DGGITQSPKYLFRKEGQNVTLSCEQNLNHDAMYWYRQDPGQGLRLIYYSQIVNDFQKGDIAEGYSVSREKKESFPLTVTSAQKNPTAFYLCASSIVGGTYGYTFGSGTRLTVV.

The chain employs TRBV5-1 and TRBJ1-2; possible D gene TRBD1, 5 bases. Germline lookup yields CDR1 SGHRS and CDR2 YFSETQ. The CDR3 has 14 amino acids. Trimming took 4 bases from V and 3 from J, leaving 13 bases between them. The chain's CDR3 is CASSPGLFDYGYTF. In DNA, the CDR3 is TGCGCCAGCAGCCCGGGACTCTTTGACTATGGCTACACCTTC.

The chain is built from TRBV5-6 and TRBJ1-5; D gene ambiguous. The germline V gene has CDR1 SGHDT and CDR2 YYEEEE. Trimming left V 0 bases short and J 3 bases short, with 10 bases between. This CDR3 is 15 amino acids long. Here the CDR3 reads CASSLGLRVNQPQHF. CDR3 sequence (DNA): TGTGCCAGCAGCTTGGGCCTACGAGTCAATCAGCCCCAGCATTTT.

The chain is built from TRBV19 and TRBJ1-1; no firm D call. The CDR3 sequence is 15 residues long. Germline CDR1 is LNHDA and CDR2 is SQIVND (reference sequence). V was trimmed by 5 bases and J by 1 base, leaving 14 bases between them. Here the CDR3 DNA reads TGTGCCAGTAGTCCCCTCCGGGGTGCGAACACTGAAGCTTTCTTT. It encodes CASSPLRGANTEAFF.

The chain is built from TRBV5-6 and TRBJ1-2; the D is unclear. With 3 bases removed from V and 5 bases from J, the gap between germline ends came to 17 bases. This CDR3 comprises 15 residues. Germline CDR1 is SGHDT and CDR2 is YYEEEE. CDR3 bases: TGTGCCAGCAGCTCCGTCCTCTCCCAAACATATGGCTACACCTTC. Protein: CASSSVLSQTYGYTF.

The V and J genes are TRBV9 and TRBJ2-2, with 10 bases aligning to TRBD2. The CDR3 is 15 amino acids. J lost 6 bases, V lost 4 bases, and 6 bases had no gene match. CDR1 is SGDLS, CDR2 YYNGEE, per germline. As DNA, the CDR3 is TGTGCCAGCAGCTCTAGCGGGAGTTGGGCCGGGGAGCTGTTTTTT. Encoded protein: CASSSSGSWAGELFF.

This sequence joins TRBV4-1 and TRBJ2-7; no clear D. Germline V gene sequence: CDR1 MGHRA, CDR2 YSYEKL. The V gene lost 0 bases and the J gene lost 0 bases, with 6 bases spanning the gap. This CDR3 comprises 14 residues. The CDR3 region is CASSQDPGSYEQYF. The DNA for the CDR3 is TGCGCCAGCAGCCAAGATCCCGGCTCCTACGAGCAGTACTTC.

This chain uses TRBV5-5 with TRBJ1-3; 8 bases map to TRBD1. The V gene's germline CDR1 is SGHKS and CDR2 YYEKEE (reference sequence). The CDR3 totals 16 residues. Trimming at V came to 4 bases and at J to 2 bases, leaving 8 bases not matched to a gene. The CDR3 is CASSSYPDRAGNTIYF. For the CDR3, the DNA is TGTGCCAGCAGCAGCTACCCGGACAGGGCTGGAAACACCATATATTTT.

In this sample, this clone turned up once. The J gene is TRBJ2-3, the V gene TRBV5-4; D is possibly TRBD2 (5 bases). From germline, CDR1 is SGHNT and CDR2 YYREEE (reference sequence). CDR3 length: 18 amino acids. V lost 3 bases to trimming and J lost 1 base, with 21 bases between them. In DNA form, the CDR3 reads TGTGCCAGCAGCTCAATGGGGATCGCGGGTTTCGGCACAGATACGCAGTATTTT. Protein sequence: CASSSMGIAGFGTDTQYF.

The V gene is TRBV7-9, the J gene TRBJ2-3; D is undetermined. This CDR3 spans 12 amino acids. Germline assignment: CDR1 SEHNR and CDR2 FQNEAQ (reference sequence). V gave up 4 bases and J gave up 4 bases, with 6 bases separating them. CDR3 DNA: TGTGCCAGCAGCTGGAGCGCAGATACGCAGTATTTT. Translating gives CASSWSADTQYF.

This clone was picked up one time. The rearrangement joins TRBV14 to TRBJ1-6; 9 positions match TRBD1. CDR3 size: 16 residues. Germline lookup yields CDR1 SGHDN and CDR2 FVKESK. The V segment lost 4 bases and the J segment 6 bases; nucleotides outside the gene matches: 7. The CDR3 spells CASSPWTTGGNSPLHF. The CDR3 region has the DNA TGTGCCAGCAGCCCCTGGACGACAGGGGGTAATTCACCCCTCCACTTT.

The gene calls are TRBV11-2 and TRBJ2-1; 11 positions agree with TRBD2. CDR3 size: 15 residues. From germline, CDR1 is SGHAT and CDR2 FQNNGV. V was clipped by 5 bases and J by 8 bases; unmatched bases: 8. The CDR3 sequence is CASSVSSGRWDEQFF. The DNA for the CDR3 is TGTGCCAGCAGCGTCTCTAGCGGGAGGTGGGATGAGCAGTTCTTC.

This clone has just a few counts. V gene TRBV5-1 combines with J gene TRBJ2-7; 10 bases agree with TRBD2. Per germline, CDR1 SGHRS and CDR2 YFSETQ. This CDR3 has 16 residues. The trim removed 0 bases at V and 4 bases at J, leaving 7 bases unmatched. CDR3 nucleotide sequence: TGCGCCAGCAGCTTGGACCCGGGACTAGCGAGGTACGAGCAGTACTTC. As protein: CASSLDPGLARYEQYF.

This clone was observed once. The chain links TRBV4-2 to TRBJ2-3; 9 bases map to TRBD2. There are 16 residues in the CDR3. The V gene end was trimmed by 0 bases and the J gene end by 6 bases; junction bases not matched to a gene: 7. Germline-derived CDR1 and CDR2 are LGHNA and YNFKEQ. The CDR3 region is CASSQEVGGGADTQYF. CDR3 bases: TGTGCCAGCAGCCAAGAAGTTGGCGGGGGGGCCGATACGCAGTATTTT.